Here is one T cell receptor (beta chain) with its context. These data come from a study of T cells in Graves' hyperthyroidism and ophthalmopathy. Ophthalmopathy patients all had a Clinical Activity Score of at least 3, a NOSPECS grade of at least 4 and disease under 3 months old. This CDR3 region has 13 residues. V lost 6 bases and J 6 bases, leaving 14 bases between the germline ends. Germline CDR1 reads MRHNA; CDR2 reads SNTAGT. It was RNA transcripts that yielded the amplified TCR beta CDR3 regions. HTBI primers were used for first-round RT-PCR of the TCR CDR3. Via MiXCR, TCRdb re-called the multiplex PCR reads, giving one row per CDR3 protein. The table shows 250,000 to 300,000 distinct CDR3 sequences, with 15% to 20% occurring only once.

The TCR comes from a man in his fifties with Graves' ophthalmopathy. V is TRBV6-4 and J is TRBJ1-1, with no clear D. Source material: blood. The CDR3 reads CASRNTAGPEAFF. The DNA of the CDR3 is TGTGCCAGCAGGAATACAGCGGGCCCTGAAGCTTTCTTT.